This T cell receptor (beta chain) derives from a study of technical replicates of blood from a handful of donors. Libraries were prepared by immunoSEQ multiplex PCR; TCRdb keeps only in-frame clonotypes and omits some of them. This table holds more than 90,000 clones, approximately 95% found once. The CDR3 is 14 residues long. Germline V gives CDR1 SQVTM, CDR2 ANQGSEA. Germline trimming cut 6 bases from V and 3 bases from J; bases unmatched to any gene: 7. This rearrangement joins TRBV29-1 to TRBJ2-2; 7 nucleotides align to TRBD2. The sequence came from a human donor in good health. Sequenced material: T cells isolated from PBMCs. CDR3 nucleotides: TGCAGCGTAGAGGGGAGGGCCGACACCGGGGAGCTGTTTTTT. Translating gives CSVEGRADTGELFF.